This T cell receptor (beta chain) was obtained from a study of T-cell reconstitution after alpha-beta-depleted transplantation in children. The germline V gene has CDR1 PRHDT and CDR2 FYEKMQ (reference sequence). The V end was cut by 5 bases, the J end by 0 bases, with 20 bases between. This CDR3 spans 19 amino acids. This clonotype appeared a few times. Library preparation (for TCRbeta) was performed with unique molecular identifiers. TCRdb called the PCR reads again in MiXCR, with one record for every CDR3 protein. The table includes 450,000 to 600,000 distinct CDR3 sequences, around 20% detected once.

The sample consisted of PBMCs from the stem cell graft donor, taken from the stem cell graft. The origin of this receptor is a human donor who donated a stem cell graft to a child with acute lymphoblastic leukemia. The chain has TRBV13 and TRBJ2-6; a weak D match, TRBD2 (6 bases). The CDR3 loop reads CASSGVLGGMRSGANVLTF. CDR3 nucleotides: TGTGCCAGCAGCGGAGTCCTGGGGGGAATGCGCTCTGGGGCCAACGTCCTGACTTTC.